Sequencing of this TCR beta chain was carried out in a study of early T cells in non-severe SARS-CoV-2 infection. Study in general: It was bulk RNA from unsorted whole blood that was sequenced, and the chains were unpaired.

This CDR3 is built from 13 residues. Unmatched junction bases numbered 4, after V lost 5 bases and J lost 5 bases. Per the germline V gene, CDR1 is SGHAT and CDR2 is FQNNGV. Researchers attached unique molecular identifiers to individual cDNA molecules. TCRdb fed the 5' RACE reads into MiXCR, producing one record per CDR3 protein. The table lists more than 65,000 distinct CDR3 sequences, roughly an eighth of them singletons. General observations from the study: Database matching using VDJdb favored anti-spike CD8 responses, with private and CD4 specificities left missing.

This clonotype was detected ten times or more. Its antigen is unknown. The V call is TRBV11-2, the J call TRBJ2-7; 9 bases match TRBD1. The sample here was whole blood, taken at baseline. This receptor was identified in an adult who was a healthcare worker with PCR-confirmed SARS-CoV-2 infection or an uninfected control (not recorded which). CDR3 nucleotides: TGTGCCAGCAGCCCCTGGACAGGGGACGAGCAGTACTTC. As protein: CASSPWTGDEQYF. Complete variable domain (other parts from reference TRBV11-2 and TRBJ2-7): EAGVAQSPRYKIIEKRQSVAFWCNPISGHATLYWYQQILGQGPKLLIQFQNNGVVDDSQLPKDRFSAERLKGVDSTLKIQPAKLEDSAVYLCASSPWTGDEQYFGPGTRLTVT.